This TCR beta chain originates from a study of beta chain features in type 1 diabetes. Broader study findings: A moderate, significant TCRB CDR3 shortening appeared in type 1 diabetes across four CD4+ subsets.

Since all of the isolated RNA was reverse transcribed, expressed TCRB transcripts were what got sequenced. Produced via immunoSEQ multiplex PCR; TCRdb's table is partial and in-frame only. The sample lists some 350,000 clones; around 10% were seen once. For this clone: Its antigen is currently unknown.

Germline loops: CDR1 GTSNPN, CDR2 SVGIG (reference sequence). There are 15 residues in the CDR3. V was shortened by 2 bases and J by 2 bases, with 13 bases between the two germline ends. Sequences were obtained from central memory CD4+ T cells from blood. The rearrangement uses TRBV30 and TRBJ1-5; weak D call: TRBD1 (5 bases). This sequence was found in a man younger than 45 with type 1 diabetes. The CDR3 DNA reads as TGTGCCTGGAGTAAGGAAGGGGCGGGCAATCAGCCCCAGCATTTT. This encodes CAWSKEGAGNQPQHF.